The present entry profiles one T cell receptor beta chain with its context. Antigen unknown. In the ViraFEST assay, antigen-specific CD4+ clonotypes were identified by expansion after peptide-pool stimulation. Isolating CD4+ T cells followed ten to eleven days of culture. Vaccinated recipients, who were negative for nucleocapsid antibodies, had no history of SARS-CoV-2 infection. This entry is derived from a study of vaccination effects on CD4 cells after COVID-19. The wider study: Participants were given two doses of BNT162b2 or mRNA-1273 vaccine.

Trimming took 0 bases from V and 0 from J, leaving 11 bases between them. Per germline, CDR1 GTSNPN and CDR2 SVGIG (reference sequence). CDR3 size: 15 residues. Method: immunoSEQ multiplex PCR; TCRdb's copy keeps in-frame clones and lacks some. The sample contains more than 40,000 clones, approximately 80% of which appear only once. The V and J genes are TRBV30 and TRBJ2-5, with D perhaps TRBD2 (6 bases). The sample here was CD4+ T cells from PBMCs cultured with HCoV-NL63 spike peptides, taken before COVID-19 vaccination. The receptor comes from a human donor who received a COVID-19 vaccine. CDR3 region: CAWSVGSGNQETQYF. CDR3 DNA sequence: TGTGCCTGGAGTGTAGGTAGCGGTAACCAAGAGACCCAGTACTTC.